Each of the 21 T cell receptor beta chains below was sequenced from the same sample in a study of T cells in Graves' hyperthyroidism and ophthalmopathy. There were TCR beta CDR3 regions amplified from RNA transcripts. HTBI primers drove first-round RT-PCR of the TCR CDR3. TCRdb reprocessed the multiplex PCR reads with MiXCR, giving one entry per CDR3 protein. The data show about 400,000 distinct CDR3 sequences, approximately 25% seen once. The sequencing sample was made of blood. The receptors were sampled from a man in his forties or fifties with Graves' hyperthyroidism.

This clonotype was observed many times. The rearrangement uses TRBV12-3 or TRBV12-4 and TRBJ2-7; TRBD2 might be the D (5 bases). V lost 6 bases and J lost 0, with 12 bases in between. The CDR3 length is 14 residues. CDR3 sequence reads: CASSPYSVSYEQYF. The CDR3 region has the DNA TGTGCCAGCAGCCCGTATAGCGTCTCCTACGAGCAGTACTTC.

To note about this clonotype: At one of its ends the junction is not consistent with the germline gene, which may arise from a read error. The chain recombines TRBV3-1 with TRBJ2-1; D might be TRBD1 (5 bases). CDR3 size: 15 residues. Looked up from germline, CDR1 is LGHDT and CDR2 is YNNKEL (reference sequence). CDR3 residues: CASSEVQGGRNEQFF. CDR3 in DNA: TGCGCCAGCAGCGAAGTGCAGGGCGGACGCAATGAGCAGTTCTTC.

This clonotype was found many times. The chain links TRBV29-1 to TRBJ2-1; 9 bases map to TRBD2. The V gene end was trimmed by 7 bases and the J gene end by 8 bases; junction bases not matched to a gene: 6. The CDR3 spans 12 residues. CDR1 SQVTM and CDR2 ANQGSEA come from the germline V gene. CDR3 residues: CSAERTSDEQFF. The CDR3 DNA reads as TGCAGCGCCGAGCGGACTAGCGATGAGCAGTTCTTC.

This sequence joins TRBV4-1 and TRBJ1-2; a possible D gene is TRBD1 (5 bases). The CDR3 covers 15 residues. Trimming removed 0 bases at V and 4 bases at J, with 12 bases between. Germline-derived CDR1 and CDR2 are MGHRA and YSYEKL. CDR3 loop: CASSQDRTLSYGYTF. The CDR3 DNA reads TGCGCCAGCAGCCAAGATCGGACACTAAGCTATGGCTACACCTTC.

This clonotype was picked up one time. The genes are TRBV6-2 or TRBV6-3 and TRBJ1-5, with D uncertain. Germline V CDR1 and CDR2: MNHEY, SVGEGT. This CDR3 has 14 amino acids. The V end lost 3 bases, the J end lost 1 base, and 7 bases lay between the germline ends. This CDR3 reads CASSYGKSNQPQHF. CDR3 bases: TGTGCCAGCAGTTATGGGAAAAGCAATCAGCCCCAGCATTTT.

Only a few counts were recorded for this clonotype. This chain connects TRBV5-1 to TRBJ1-2, with 12 bases matching TRBD1. CDR1 is SGHRS and CDR2 is YFSETQ in the germline V gene. V was pared by 4 bases and J by 2 bases, with 0 bases of the junction left unmatched. The CDR3 loop spans 14 amino acids. CDR3 sequence: CASSGTGGNYGYTF. Here the CDR3 DNA reads TGCGCCAGCAGCGGGACAGGGGGCAACTATGGCTACACCTTC. The entire variable domain, with the rest obtained from reference TRBV5-1 and TRBJ1-2, is as follows: KAGVTQTPRYLIKTRGQQVTLSCSPISGHRSVSWYQQTPGQGLQFLFEYFSETQRNKGNFPGRFSGRQFSNSRSEMNVSTLELGDSALYLCASSGTGGNYGYTFGSGTRLTVV.

V usage is TRBV12-3 or TRBV12-4 and J usage is TRBJ2-2; D ambiguous. Deletions cut 5 bases from V and 8 bases from J, with 9 bases between. The length of the CDR3 is 12 residues. The CDR3 is CASSDTWGELFF. The CDR3 DNA sequence: TGTGCCAGCAGTGACACATGGGGGGAGCTGTTTTTT.

The genes are TRBV14 and TRBJ1-4; D unclear. This CDR3 is 15 amino acids long. Germline CDR1 reads SGHDN; CDR2 reads FVKESK. The germline V and J ends were trimmed by 2 bases and 8 bases, with 15 bases remaining between them. The CDR3 protein is CASSQNGSPPEKLFF. CDR3 sequence (DNA): TGTGCCAGCAGCCAAAATGGATCCCCTCCCGAAAAACTGTTTTTT.

This clonotype was counted a few times. V gene TRBV7-9 combines with J gene TRBJ1-5; a weak D match, TRBD1 (6 bases). The CDR3 totals 16 residues. V was shortened by 0 bases and J by 3 bases, with 12 bases between the two germline ends. Germline CDR1 is SEHNR and CDR2 is FQNEAQ (reference sequence). CDR3 DNA: TGTGCCAGCAGCTTAGCGGCCGGACAGTTCAATCAGCCCCAGCATTTT. Amino acids: CASSLAAGQFNQPQHF.

The chain recombines TRBV15 with TRBJ2-1; TRBD2 matches 10 bases. The germline V gene encodes CDR1 LNHNV and CDR2 YYDKDF (reference sequence). V was pared by 1 base and J by 6 bases, with 3 bases of the junction left unmatched. This CDR3 region has 15 residues. In DNA, the CDR3 is TGTGCCACCAGCAGAGGGTCTAGCGGGAGCAATGAGCAGTTCTTC. It translates to CATSRGSSGSNEQFF.

A few counts support this clonotype. The CDR3 is CASSLLAYGYTF. CDR3 DNA sequence: TGTGCCAGCAGTTTATTGGCGTATGGCTACACCTTC. The chain has TRBV28 and TRBJ1-2, with D hard to call. Trimming stripped 1 base from V and 5 bases from J, with 5 bases between. This CDR3 is built from 12 residues. CDR1 is MDHEN, CDR2 SYDVKM, per germline.

This rearrangement joins TRBV25-1 to TRBJ2-7; TRBD1 is a possible D gene (8 bases). V was trimmed by 6 bases and J by 1 base, leaving 19 bases between them. The CDR3 covers 16 residues. Per germline, CDR1 MGHDK and CDR2 SYGVNS. The CDR3 region has the DNA TGTGCCAGCAGCCCCTGGGGGGGACAGGTGTCCTACGAGCAGTACTTC. It encodes CASSPWGGQVSYEQYF.

The CDR3 sequence is CASSSRLAGGRSRVTGELFF. The CDR3 coding sequence is TGTGCCAGCAGTTCCCGGCTAGCGGGAGGGCGATCGCGGGTGACCGGGGAGCTGTTTTTT. V is TRBV27 and J is TRBJ2-2, with 12 bases aligning to TRBD2. The CDR3 is 20 residues long. Losses at the gene ends were 4 bases for V and 5 bases for J; bases not matched to a gene: 17. Looked up from germline, CDR1 is MNHEY and CDR2 is SMNVEV (reference sequence).

The table lists this clonotype with a few counts. The gene calls are TRBV5-6 and TRBJ2-1, with D maybe TRBD1 (5 bases). V shed 0 bases and J shed 2 bases, with 12 bases lying between them. The CDR3 totals 16 residues. Germline CDR1 and CDR2: SGHDT and YYEEEE. The CDR3 DNA reads TGTGCCAGCAGCTTGGTGGGCAGGGCTACCTACAATGAGCAGTTCTTC. The encoded protein is CASSLVGRATYNEQFF.

This chain links TRBV11-1 with TRBJ2-7; D not resolved. CDR1 is SGHAT, CDR2 FQDESV, per germline (reference sequence). V was clipped by 4 bases and J by 8 bases, with 9 bases between them. The CDR3 is 11 amino acids. The CDR3 here is CASSSGPKQYF. Written as DNA, the CDR3 is TGTGCCAGCAGCTCGGGCCCTAAGCAGTACTTC.

This chain joins TRBV2 and TRBJ1-4; D may be TRBD1 (6 bases). V was trimmed by 10 bases and J by 0 bases, leaving 9 bases between them. Germline loops: CDR1 SNHLY, CDR2 FYNNEI. The CDR3 has 13 residues. The CDR3 nucleotides are TGTGCCATGGGGGGCGCAACTAATGAAAAACTGTTTTTT. Protein: CAMGGATNEKLFF.

This clonotype has just a few counts. The rearrangement links TRBV30 to TRBJ2-3, with a weak D call TRBD1 (7 bases). CDR3 size: 12 residues. V lost 7 bases to trimming and J lost 4 bases, with 12 bases between them. In germline, CDR1 is GTSNPN, CDR2 SVGIG (reference sequence). CDR3 in amino acids: CASGGNADTQYF. As DNA, the CDR3 is TGTGCCTCAGGGGGGAACGCAGATACGCAGTATTTT.

This clonotype occurred a few times. The chain is built from TRBV6-1 and TRBJ1-5, with D maybe TRBD1 (5 bases). The CDR3 contains 14 residues. V gave up 6 bases and J gave up 1 base, with 10 bases separating them. Germline assignment: CDR1 MNHNS and CDR2 SASEGT. This chain's CDR3 is CASRIGGSNQPQHF. For the CDR3, the DNA is TGTGCCAGCAGAATCGGGGGAAGCAATCAGCCCCAGCATTTT.

This rearrangement joins TRBV7-6 to TRBJ2-1; TRBD1 aligns across 9 bases. Germline V gene sequence: CDR1 SGHVS, CDR2 FNYEAQ. The CDR3 has 16 amino acids. J gave up 2 bases and V 1 base, and 3 bases lay outside the gene matches. In nucleotides, the CDR3 is TGTGCCAGCAGCTTAGTAGGGACAGGGCCCTACAATGAGCAGTTCTTC. It is translated as CASSLVGTGPYNEQFF. Combining the CDR3 with reference TRBV7-6 and TRBJ2-1 gives the whole variable domain GAGVSQSPRYKVTKRGQDVALRCDPISGHVSLYWYRQALGQGPEFLTYFNYEAQQDKSGLPNDRFSAERPEGSISTLTIQRTEQRDSAMYRCASSLVGTGPYNEQFFGPGTRLTVL.

The chain is built from TRBV7-9 and TRBJ1-4; perhaps TRBD1 as D (5 bases). CDR1 and CDR2 from the germline V gene are SEHNR and FQNEAQ (reference sequence). Deletions cut 5 bases from V and 6 bases from J, with 19 bases between. The CDR3 length is 16 residues. The CDR3: CASSPLSAGWDEKLFF. CDR3 in DNA: TGTGCCAGCAGCCCACTCTCCGCAGGGTGGGATGAAAAACTGTTTTTT.

This chain joins TRBV19 and TRBJ2-7; no clear D gene. V lost 3 bases and J lost 4, with 7 bases in between. This CDR3 is 12 amino acids long. Germline assignment: CDR1 LNHDA and CDR2 SQIVND (reference sequence). CDR3 region: CASSMVPYEQYF. The CDR3 bases are TGTGCCAGTAGTATGGTTCCGTACGAGCAGTACTTC.